These T cell receptor beta chains were read from a single sample in a study of human T cells and chemical hapten exposure. Each CDR3 protein is one row after TCRdb ran MiXCR on the RACE reads. The sample holds 300,000 to 450,000 distinct CDR3 sequences, more than 4.5% seen once. The material was whole blood, obtained in connection with sensitization to the hapten diphenylcyclopropenone (DPC). These receptors were collected from a woman aged 45-65 years with alopecia areata. Some clones in this sample may be carry-over from other donors' samples. Each CDR3 is given with its conserved first and last residue. A D gene is named only where the DNA matches it firmly. Rows may omit the clone size; those that give it use once, few, many or a size class.

V: TRBV10-3
size: NA
J: TRBJ2-7
D: NA
CDR3: CAISEGAGEEQYF
DNA: TGTGCCATCAGTGAAGGGGCAGGGGAAGAGCAGTACTTC

V: TRBV12-3/TRBV12-4
size: NA
J: TRBJ1-1
D: NA
CDR3: CASSLASGDRQAFF
DNA: TGTGCCAGCAGTTTAGCGTCGGGGGATCGGCAAGCTTTCTTT

V: TRBV20-1
size: NA
J: TRBJ1-1
D: NA
CDR3: CSATSTGTYTEAFF
DNA: TGCAGTGCTACGTCCACCGGGACATACACTGAAGCTTTCTTT

V: TRBV4-3
size: many
J: TRBJ2-3
D: NA
CDR3: CASSQDVVADTQYF
DNA: TGCGCCAGCAGCCAAGATGTAGTGGCAGATACGCAGTATTTT

V: TRBV12-3/TRBV12-4
size: many
J: TRBJ2-3
D: NA
CDR3: CASSLIGFTDTQYF
DNA: TGTGCCAGCAGTTTGATCGGCTTCACAGATACGCAGTATTTT

V: TRBV6-1
size: NA
J: TRBJ2-1
D: NA
CDR3: CASSAQGSYNEQFF
DNA: TGTGCCAGCAGTGCACAGGGATCCTACAATGAGCAGTTCTTC

V: TRBV7-7
size: few
J: TRBJ1-4
D: TRBD1
CDR3: CASSSGRGEEKLFF
DNA: TGTGCCAGCAGCTCCGGCAGGGGGGAAGAAAAACTGTTTTTT

V: TRBV7-2
size: many
J: TRBJ2-1
D: TRBD2
CDR3: CASSLGGMNNEQFF
DNA: TGTGCCAGCAGCTTGGGGGGGATGAACAATGAGCAGTTCTTC

V: TRBV7-8
size: many
J: TRBJ2-3
D: NA
CDR3: CASSFFTGSTDTQYF
DNA: TGTGCCAGCAGCTTCTTCACAGGGAGCACAGATACGCAGTATTTT

V: TRBV9
size: many
J: TRBJ1-5
D: TRBD1
CDR3: CASSVGTGSLEPQHF
DNA: TGTGCCAGCAGCGTAGGGACAGGGAGTTTAGAGCCCCAGCATTTT

V: TRBV7-6
size: NA
J: TRBJ2-1
D: TRBD2
CDR3: CASSSGGTRLFF
DNA: TGTGCCAGCAGCTCGGGGGGGACTAGGCTGTTCTTC

V: TRBV10-3
size: many
J: TRBJ2-7
D: NA
CDR3: CAISESSHEQYF
DNA: TGTGCCATCAGTGAGTCGAGCCACGAGCAGTACTTC

V: TRBV5-1
size: few
J: TRBJ1-4
D: TRBD1
CDR3: CASKLDRANERLFF
DNA: TGCGCCAGCAAACTGGACAGGGCGAATGAAAGACTGTTTTTT

V: TRBV5-1
size: NA
J: TRBJ2-7
D: NA
CDR3: CASSLEPGAYEQYF
DNA: TGCGCCAGCAGCTTGGAGCCAGGGGCCTACGAGCAGTACTTC

V: TRBV12-5
size: many
J: TRBJ1-5
D: NA
CDR3: CASGLGNSNQPQHF
DNA: TGTGCTAGTGGTTTAGGCAATAGCAATCAGCCCCAGCATTTT

V: TRBV6-5
size: few
J: TRBJ2-7
D: TRBD1
CDR3: CASRDRGSHEQYF
DNA: TGTGCCAGCCGGGACAGGGGGTCCCACGAGCAGTACTTC

V: TRBV5-4
size: many
J: TRBJ1-1
D: NA
CDR3: CASSLGGRTEAFF
DNA: TGTGCCAGCAGCTTGGGGGGCCGCACTGAAGCTTTCTTT

V: TRBV12-3/TRBV12-4
size: many
J: TRBJ2-1
D: NA
CDR3: CASSLDRPYNEQFF
DNA: TGTGCCAGCAGTTTAGACAGGCCCTACAATGAGCAGTTCTTC

V: TRBV20-1
size: few
J: TRBJ1-1
D: NA
CDR3: CSASSMSTTEAFF
DNA: TGCAGTGCTAGCTCGATGAGCACCACTGAAGCTTTCTTT

V: TRBV29-1
size: NA
J: TRBJ1-2
D: NA
CDR3: CSVDDGLYGYTF
DNA: TGCAGCGTGGATGACGGACTCTATGGCTACACCTTC

V: TRBV20-1
size: NA
J: TRBJ2-1
D: TRBD2
CDR3: CSATQTSGRALAQFF
DNA: TGCAGTGCTACCCAAACTAGCGGGAGGGCCTTGGCGCAGTTCTTC

V: TRBV28
size: many
J: TRBJ1-2
D: NA
CDR3: CASSSTPLGPGLDGYTF
DNA: TGTGCCAGCAGTTCTACTCCTCTGGGACCTGGGCTGGATGGCTACACCTTC

V: TRBV9
size: NA
J: TRBJ2-1
D: TRBD2
CDR3: CASSVGTSGGDNEQFF
DNA: TGTGCCAGCAGCGTCGGGACTAGCGGGGGGGACAATGAGCAGTTCTTC

V: TRBV13
size: few
J: TRBJ2-3
D: TRBD2
CDR3: CASSLRSSGLVGDTQYF
DNA: TGTGCCAGCAGCTTAAGGTCTAGCGGGTTGGTTGGAGATACGCAGTATTTT

V: TRBV27
size: few
J: TRBJ1-5
D: NA
CDR3: CASSLAGPEPQHF
DNA: TGTGCCAGCAGTTTGGCGGGCCCCGAGCCCCAGCATTTT

V: TRBV20-1
size: many
J: TRBJ1-5
D: TRBD1
CDR3: CSAKTGDQPQHF
DNA: TGCAGTGCTAAGACAGGGGATCAGCCCCAGCATTTT

V: TRBV7-4
size: many
J: TRBJ2-3
D: TRBD2
CDR3: CASSLGLAGDLLNCTHTQYF
DNA: TGTGCCAGCAGCTTAGGACTAGCGGGGGACCTTCTTAACTGTACCCATACGCAGTATTTT

V: TRBV29-1
size: few
J: TRBJ1-3
D: TRBD1
CDR3: CSGNRDSSGNTIYF
DNA: TGCAGCGGCAACCGGGACAGCTCTGGAAACACCATATATTTT

V: TRBV27
size: few
J: TRBJ1-1
D: TRBD1
CDR3: CASSLATGGPEAFF
DNA: TGTGCCAGCAGTTTAGCCACAGGGGGCCCTGAAGCTTTCTTT

V: TRBV15
size: many
J: TRBJ1-5
D: TRBD1
CDR3: CATSRGRTGDQPQHF
DNA: TGTGCCACCAGCAGAGGGAGGACAGGGGATCAGCCCCAGCATTTT

V: TRBV20-1
size: many
J: TRBJ2-3
D: TRBD2
CDR3: CSARDDSGRGTDTQYF
DNA: TGCAGTGCTCGAGACGATAGCGGGAGAGGCACAGATACGCAGTATTTT

V: TRBV7-9
size: NA
J: TRBJ2-7
D: NA
CDR3: CASSFQGIWEQYF
DNA: TGTGCCAGCAGCTTTCAGGGGATTTGGGAGCAGTACTTC

V: TRBV29-1
size: few
J: TRBJ2-7
D: TRBD2
CDR3: CSVPSGRAVGEQYF
DNA: TGCAGCGTTCCAAGCGGGAGGGCCGTTGGGGAGCAGTACTTC

V: TRBV6-5
size: many
J: TRBJ1-6
D: NA
CDR3: CASSPLPRAGSPLHF
DNA: TGTGCCAGCAGTCCCCTCCCCCGGGCCGGGTCACCCCTCCACTTT

V: TRBV13
size: many
J: TRBJ1-4
D: NA
CDR3: CASSLGGGDAEKLFF
DNA: TGTGCCAGCAGCTTAGGGGGGGGCGACGCCGAAAAACTGTTTTTT

V: TRBV27
size: many
J: TRBJ1-1
D: NA
CDR3: CASSSTGIWNTEAFF
DNA: TGTGCCAGCAGTTCCACAGGGATTTGGAACACTGAAGCTTTCTTT

V: TRBV7-2
size: NA
J: TRBJ2-7
D: TRBD2
CDR3: CASSRASGGDSYEQYF
DNA: TGTGCCAGCAGCCGTGCTAGCGGGGGGGACTCCTACGAGCAGTACTTC

V: TRBV6-1
size: few
J: TRBJ2-7
D: TRBD1
CDR3: CASSEYRGYEQYF
DNA: TGTGCCAGCAGTGAATACAGGGGGTACGAGCAGTACTTC

V: TRBV10-2
size: few
J: TRBJ1-3
D: NA
CDR3: CASSDVGTTSSGNTIYF
DNA: TGCGCCAGCAGTGACGTTGGGACAACGAGCTCTGGAAACACCATATATTTT

V: TRBV6-6
size: many
J: TRBJ2-5
D: NA
CDR3: CASSYRGGGSRETQYF
DNA: TGTGCCAGCAGTTACAGGGGAGGGGGGTCCAGAGAGACCCAGTACTTC

V: TRBV7-9
size: many
J: TRBJ2-3
D: NA
CDR3: CASSLGRVADTQYF
DNA: TGTGCCAGCAGCTTAGGCAGGGTTGCAGATACGCAGTATTTT

V: TRBV5-5
size: NA
J: TRBJ2-3
D: TRBD2
CDR3: CASSLAGTTTTDTQYF
DNA: TGTGCCAGCAGCTTGGCCGGGACTACCACCACAGATACGCAGTATTTT

V: TRBV6-1
size: NA
J: TRBJ1-5
D: NA
CDR3: CASSEAGGPYQPQHF
DNA: TGTGCCAGCAGTGAAGCTGGGGGCCCCTATCAGCCCCAGCATTTT

V: TRBV7-2
size: many
J: TRBJ2-7
D: TRBD2
CDR3: CASSLGGLAAAYEQYF
DNA: TGTGCCAGCAGCTTAGGAGGACTAGCGGCAGCCTACGAGCAGTACTTC

V: TRBV5-1
size: many
J: TRBJ2-5
D: NA
CDR3: CASSLYHQETQYF
DNA: TGCGCCAGCAGCTTGTATCACCAAGAGACCCAGTACTTC

V: TRBV7-4
size: many
J: TRBJ1-6
D: NA
CDR3: CASSSSGWTCSYNSPLHF
DNA: TGTGCCAGCAGCTCGTCTGGATGGACTTGCTCCTATAATTCACCCCTCCACTTT

V: TRBV29-1
size: few
J: TRBJ2-5
D: TRBD1
CDR3: CSAQGVSQETQYF
DNA: TGCAGCGCCCAGGGGGTGTCCCAAGAGACCCAGTACTTC

V: TRBV29-1
size: many
J: TRBJ2-1
D: NA
CDR3: CSVAQGSNEQFF
DNA: TGCAGCGTTGCTCAGGGGAGCAATGAGCAGTTCTTC